The 8 T cell receptor beta chains reported below all come from one sample, sequenced in a study of T cells expressing NK-cell markers. No DNA is given; TCRdb re-called the 5' RACE reads and lists each CDR3 protein once. The data show about 260,000 distinct CDR3 sequences, and the top ten clones hold approximately 0.42%. The sample was blood T cells: a sorted CD56 or NKG2C T cell subset, CD4+ or CD8+ T cells, or bulk PBMC T cells (not recorded which). These receptors were obtained from a man aged 18-30 years in good health.

The genes are TRBV7-2 and TRBJ2-1; TCRdb calls TRBD2, which cannot be checked without DNA. CDR3 length equals 14 residues. In germline, CDR1 is SGHTA, CDR2 FQGNSA. CDR3 amino acids: CASSLRGSSNEQFF.

V usage is TRBV4-2 and J usage is TRBJ2-7. This CDR3 is built from 14 residues. The germline V gene encodes CDR1 LGHNA and CDR2 YNFKEQ. The CDR3 loop reads CASSQELASYEQYF.

The J gene is TRBJ1-2, the V gene TRBV2; the TCRdb call, TRBD1, lacks DNA for checking. Germline V CDR1 and CDR2: SNHLY, FYNNEI. The CDR3 extends over 14 amino acids. The CDR3 sequence is CASSEGRGWDGYTF.

V usage is TRBV24-1 and J usage is TRBJ2-5; lacking DNA, the TRBD1 call made by TCRdb goes unchecked. From germline, CDR1 is KGHDR and CDR2 SFDVKD. The CDR3 is made up of 17 amino acids. The CDR3 protein is CATSDSTSWGGQETQYF.

The chain uses TRBV5-4 and TRBJ2-3; TCRdb's D call, TRBD1, is unchecked because there is no DNA. Germline V CDR1 and CDR2: SGHNT, YYREEE (reference sequence). The CDR3 runs 16 residues. The CDR3 loop is CASSLGVGEGTDTQYF.

The CDR3 sequence is CSVGIQDTQYF. V usage is TRBV29-1 and J usage is TRBJ2-3. This CDR3 region has 11 residues. CDR1 SQVTM and CDR2 ANQGSEA come from the germline V gene.

V and J are TRBV18 and TRBJ2-5; TCRdb's assignment of TRBD1 cannot be checked, as there is no DNA. This CDR3 has 16 amino acids. Germline V gives CDR1 KGHSH, CDR2 LQKENI. The CDR3 loop reads CASSEAGTGGKKTQYF.

V is TRBV30 and J is TRBJ1-2; TCRdb reports TRBD1, a call that lacks DNA to check it against. CDR3 length equals 14 residues. CDR1 is GTSNPN, CDR2 SVGIG, per germline (reference sequence). The CDR3 sequence: CAWSNGQANYGYTF. The full variable domain, with the rest looked up from reference TRBV30 and TRBJ1-2, is SQTIHQWPATLVQPVGSPLSLECTVEGTSNPNLYWYRQAAGRGLQLLFYSVGIGQISSEVPQNLSASRPQDRQFILSSKKLLLSDSGFYLCAWSNGQANYGYTFGSGTRLTVV.